The T cell receptor (beta chain) under discussion was sequenced for a study of T cell responses to AZD1222 COVID-19 vaccine. The CDR3 covers 16 residues. Germline trimming cut 5 bases from V and 1 base from J; bases unmatched to any gene: 6. Germline lookup yields CDR1 SEHNR and CDR2 FQNEAQ (reference sequence). This table comes from immunoSEQ multiplex PCR, and its TCRdb copy is limited to in-frame clones, with some not included. This sample yields some 110,000 clones, of which 88% are seen a single time; roughly 3.8% belongs to the top ten. The clonotype originates from an adult who received the AZD1222 COVID-19 vaccine. Sequencing used peripheral blood, obtained 28 days after the second AZD1222 dose. The chain has TRBV7-9 and TRBJ2-1, with 9 bases lining up with TRBD2. The CDR3 bases are TGTGCCAGCAGCATTAGGCGGGGGGGTTCCTACAATGAGCAGTTCTTC. Its protein is CASSIRRGGSYNEQFF.